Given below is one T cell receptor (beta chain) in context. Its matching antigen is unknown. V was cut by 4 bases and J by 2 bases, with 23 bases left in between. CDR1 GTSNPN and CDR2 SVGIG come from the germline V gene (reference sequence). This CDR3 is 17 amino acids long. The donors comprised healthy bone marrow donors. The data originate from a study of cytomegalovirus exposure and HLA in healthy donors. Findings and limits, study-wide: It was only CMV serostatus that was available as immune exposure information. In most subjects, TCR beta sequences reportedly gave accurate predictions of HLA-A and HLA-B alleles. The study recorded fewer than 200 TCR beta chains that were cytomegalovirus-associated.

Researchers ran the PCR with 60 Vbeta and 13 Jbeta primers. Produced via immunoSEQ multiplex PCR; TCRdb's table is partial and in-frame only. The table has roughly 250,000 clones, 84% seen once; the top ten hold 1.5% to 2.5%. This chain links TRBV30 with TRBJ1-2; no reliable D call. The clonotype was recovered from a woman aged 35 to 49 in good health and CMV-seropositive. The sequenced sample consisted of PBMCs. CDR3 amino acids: CAWTKGGSPSFNYGYTF. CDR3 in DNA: TGTGCCTGGACCAAGGGAGGAAGCCCAAGCTTCAACTATGGCTACACCTTC.